This TCR beta chain was observed in a study of cytomegalovirus exposure and HLA in healthy donors. Germline V gene sequence: CDR1 LNHDA, CDR2 SQIVND (reference sequence). Trimming took off 2 bases at V and 4 bases at J, with 11 bases between the two ends. The CDR3 extends over 14 amino acids. The PCR made use of 60 Vbeta and 13 Jbeta primers. Assay used: immunoSEQ multiplex PCR; TCRdb lists only in-frame clones, some missing. Recorded for this sample: 31,000 or so clones. The specimen was PBMCs. This clonotype originated in a female donor in good health and CMV-seronegative. This sequence joins TRBV19 and TRBJ2-5; a possible D gene is TRBD1 (6 bases). The CDR3 protein is CASSIIAGAETQYF. CDR3 nucleotide sequence: TGTGCCAGTAGTATAATTGCAGGGGCAGAGACCCAGTACTTC.